The present T cell receptor (beta chain) was sequenced within a study of T cell repertoires in cytomegalovirus infection. The wider study: HLA-C-restricted CMV epitopes, recently identified, and well-studied HLA-B-restricted ones were used by the study. From public TCR beta signatures came an indication of both CMV infection and matching HLA type.

Comments on this clonotype: Its target is unknown.

General study points: Summed frequency of shared TCR beta families picked out CMV carriers who also had the relevant HLA. Dominant in the ex vivo response were TCR beta clonotypes restricted by HLA-C and specific for CMV.

One entry per CDR3 protein, called by TCRdb with MiXCR from the reads. The sample carries 250,000 to 300,000 distinct CDR3 sequences, approximately 22% recorded once. CDR3 length: 17 amino acids. The trim removed 6 bases at V and 2 bases at J, leaving 15 bases unmatched. From germline, CDR1 is LNHDA and CDR2 SQIVND (reference sequence). The sequencing here drew on cultured PBMCs, taken from culture after CMV antigen stimulation. The J gene is TRBJ1-1, the V gene TRBV19, with TRBD1 identical over 7 bases. The clonotype was recovered from a human donor in good health (CMV status not recorded). Some clones in this sample may be carry-over from other donors' samples. The CDR3 reads CASRSPQGGGLNTEAFF. DNA of the CDR3: TGTGCCAGTAGGAGCCCCCAGGGGGGCGGTTTAAACACTGAAGCTTTCTTT. Full variable domain (outside the CDR3, taken from reference TRBV19 and TRBJ1-1): DGGITQSPKYLFRKEGQNVTLSCEQNLNHDAMYWYRQDPGQGLRLIYYSQIVNDFQKGDIAEGYSVSREKKESFPLTVTSAQKNPTAFYLCASRSPQGGGLNTEAFFGQGTRLTVV.